Reported below is one T cell receptor (beta chain). What it recognizes is unknown. This sample is part of a study of regulatory T cells in long-lasting Graves disease. On the study more broadly: Antithyroid drug use was under 3 months in newly diagnosed Graves' patients. Study-wide results and limits: Favoring TRBV28, TRBJ1-2 and TRBJ2-5 was a feature seen in persistent disease.

Trimming pared 5 bases from V and 2 bases from J, leaving 9 bases between. Germline-derived CDR1 and CDR2 are DFQATT and SNEGSKA (reference sequence). This CDR3 has 12 amino acids. Time point defined: newly diagnosed GD, antithyroid drugs for less than 3 months. Generation of the TCR library employed RNA extracted from PBMCs. The EDTA tubes were filled with around 8.5 milliliters of drawn peripheral blood. Construction of TCR beta libraries relied on iRepertoire HTBI primers and on Arm-PCR targeting CDR3 regions. Original handling: Looking across samples, the authors found roughly 58 TRBV and 12 to 15 TRBJ segments. TCRdb re-derived calls from the multiplex PCR reads in MiXCR, one entry per CDR3 protein. TCRdb, not the authors, supplied the V and J calls. The top ten clones hold about 40% of a sample with approximately 300,000 distinct CDR3 sequences, about a sixth of them seen once.

The clonotype was recovered from a female donor with Graves disease. V is TRBV20-1 and J is TRBJ1-2; D might be TRBD1 (6 bases). Sequencing used peripheral blood mononuclear cells (PBMCs), obtained at new diagnosis, from a patient treated with antithyroid drugs. CDR3 region: CSARTGNYGYTF. The CDR3 coding sequence is TGCAGTGCTCGAACAGGGAACTATGGCTACACCTTC.